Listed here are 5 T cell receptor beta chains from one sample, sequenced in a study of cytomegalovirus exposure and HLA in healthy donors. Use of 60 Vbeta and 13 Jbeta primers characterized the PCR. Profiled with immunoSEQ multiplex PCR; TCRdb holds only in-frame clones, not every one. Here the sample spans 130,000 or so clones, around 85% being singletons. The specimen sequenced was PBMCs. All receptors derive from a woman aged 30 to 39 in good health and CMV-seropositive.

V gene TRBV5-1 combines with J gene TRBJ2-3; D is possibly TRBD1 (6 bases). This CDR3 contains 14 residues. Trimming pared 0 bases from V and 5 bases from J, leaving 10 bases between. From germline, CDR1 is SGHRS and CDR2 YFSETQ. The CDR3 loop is CASSLGQVGDTQYF. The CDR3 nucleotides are TGCGCCAGCAGCTTGGGACAGGTGGGAGATACGCAGTATTTT. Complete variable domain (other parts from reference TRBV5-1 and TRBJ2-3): KAGVTQTPRYLIKTRGQQVTLSCSPISGHRSVSWYQQTPGQGLQFLFEYFSETQRNKGNFPGRFSGRQFSNSRSEMNVSTLELGDSALYLCASSLGQVGDTQYFGPGTRLTVL.

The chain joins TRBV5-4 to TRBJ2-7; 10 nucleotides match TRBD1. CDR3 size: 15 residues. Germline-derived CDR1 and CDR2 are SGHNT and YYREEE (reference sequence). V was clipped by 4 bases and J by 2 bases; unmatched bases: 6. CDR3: CASSPGTGVPYEQYF. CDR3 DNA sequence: TGTGCCAGCAGCCCCGGGACAGGGGTGCCCTACGAGCAGTACTTC.

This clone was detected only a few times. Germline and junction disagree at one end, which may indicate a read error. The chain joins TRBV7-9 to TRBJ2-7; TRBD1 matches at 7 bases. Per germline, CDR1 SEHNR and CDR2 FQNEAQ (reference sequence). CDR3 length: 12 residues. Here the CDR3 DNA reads TGTTCCAGCAGCATGGGACAGTACGAGCAGTACTTC. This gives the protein CSSSMGQYEQYF.

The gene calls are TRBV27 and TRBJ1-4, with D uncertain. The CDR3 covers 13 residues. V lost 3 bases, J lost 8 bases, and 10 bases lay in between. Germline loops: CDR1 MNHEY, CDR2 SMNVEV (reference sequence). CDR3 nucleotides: TGTGCCAGCAGTTTGGTGGAGGGAGAAAAACTGTTTTTT. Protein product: CASSLVEGEKLFF.

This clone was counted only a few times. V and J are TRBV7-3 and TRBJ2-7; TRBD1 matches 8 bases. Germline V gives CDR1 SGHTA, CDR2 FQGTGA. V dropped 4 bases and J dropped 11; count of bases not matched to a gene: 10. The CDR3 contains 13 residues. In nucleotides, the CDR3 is TGTGCCAGCAGCTCGAAAGCAGGGGGCGCGGAGTACTTC. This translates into CASSSKAGGAEYF. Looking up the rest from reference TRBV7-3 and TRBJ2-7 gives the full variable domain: GAGVSQTPSNKVTEKGKYVELRCDPISGHTALYWYRQSLGQGPEFLIYFQGTGAADDSGLPNDRFFAVRPEGSVSTLKIQRTERGDSAVYLCASSSKAGGAEYFGPGTRLTVT.